This T cell receptor beta chain was documented in a study of OX40 agonist ivuxolimab in advanced cancers. Study background: Dosing consisted of intravenous ivuxolimab at 0.01 to 10 mg/kg every 2 weeks. Whole-study results and caveats: Low normalized T-cell clonal expansion was also seen in some nonresponders. Expanded clones tended on average to be more numerous among CD8+ T cells than CD4+. Dosing at 0.1 to 3.0 mg/kg was accompanied by clonal expansion of CD4+ and CD8+ blood T cells by week 6.

Worth noting for this clone: Antigen specificity is unknown.

Repertoires were generated with immunoSEQ multiplex PCR, while TCRdb's copy carries only in-frame clones and drops some. In the table there are tens of thousands of clones, around 85% of which are singletons. Germline CDR1 and CDR2: MNHEY and SMNVEV (reference sequence). This CDR3 region has 15 residues. Unmatched junction bases numbered 9, after V lost 3 bases and J lost 10 bases. The material was CD4+ or CD8+ T cells sorted from blood, obtained in a trial of the OX40 agonist ivuxolimab. The V call is TRBV27, the J call TRBJ1-6; 7 bases match TRBD1. This sequence originates from an adult with an advanced solid tumor such as melanoma, head and neck, liver or kidney cancer. Written as DNA, the CDR3 is TGTGCCAGCAGTTTCCTACCGACAGGGAAGTCACCCCTCCACTTT. It codes for CASSFLPTGKSPLHF.